This T cell receptor (beta chain) is from a study of T cells in Graves' hyperthyroidism and ophthalmopathy. Study outcomes and limitations: Ophthalmopathy could be told apart from stable hyperthyroidism with a 13 V-J model. Blood also held most thyroid clonotypes expanded beyond 0.001.

As regards this clonotype: Its antigen is not known.

The source material, RNA transcripts, was used to amplify TCR beta CDR3 regions. In the first-round RT-PCR of the TCR CDR3, the HTBI primer set was used. Each CDR3 protein is one row after TCRdb ran MiXCR on the multiplex PCR reads. The table records approximately 500,000 distinct CDR3 sequences, about 43% of them present only once. Graves' hyperthyroidism qualified as stable when ophthalmopathy did not progress within 18 months. The study based diagnoses on clinical symptoms, serum thyroxine and TRAb, thyroid ultrasound and orbital computed tomography. This CDR3 contains 16 residues. Germline-derived CDR1 and CDR2 are ENHRY and SYGVKD. With 4 bases clipped from V and 1 base from J, the junction kept 9 bases outside the gene matches.

The chain combines TRBV10-3 with TRBJ2-7; 8 positions match TRBD2. The receptor comes from a woman between 18 and 29 years old with Graves' hyperthyroidism. Sequenced sample: peripheral blood or thyroid tissue (not recorded which). CDR3 DNA: TGTGCCATCAGTGCTATTAGCGGGGTTTTTTCCTACGAGCAGTACTTC. Protein product: CAISAISGVFSYEQYF.